This T cell receptor (beta chain) was observed in a study of blood T cell repertoires in COVID-19. Background on the study: PBMCs, B-cell-depleted T cells, or T cells were the source of the cDNA or gDNA that made up the material.

Germline loops: CDR1 MNHEY, CDR2 SVGAGI. The V end lost 9 bases, the J end lost 0 bases, and 5 bases lay between the germline ends. This CDR3 is 11 amino acids long. Produced via immunoSEQ multiplex PCR; TCRdb's table is partial and in-frame only. The data contain approximately 200,000 clones, roughly 85% of them seen just once; the ten biggest clones take up roughly a sixth. This clone was detected a few times. This TCR came from a man between 35 and 55 years old who had recovered from COVID-19. The chain combines TRBV6-5 with TRBJ2-5, with unresolved D. The source material was PBMCs or T cells enriched from blood (not recorded which). The CDR3 sequence: CASTNQETQYF. CDR3 coding DNA: TGTGCCAGTACTAACCAAGAGACCCAGTACTTC.